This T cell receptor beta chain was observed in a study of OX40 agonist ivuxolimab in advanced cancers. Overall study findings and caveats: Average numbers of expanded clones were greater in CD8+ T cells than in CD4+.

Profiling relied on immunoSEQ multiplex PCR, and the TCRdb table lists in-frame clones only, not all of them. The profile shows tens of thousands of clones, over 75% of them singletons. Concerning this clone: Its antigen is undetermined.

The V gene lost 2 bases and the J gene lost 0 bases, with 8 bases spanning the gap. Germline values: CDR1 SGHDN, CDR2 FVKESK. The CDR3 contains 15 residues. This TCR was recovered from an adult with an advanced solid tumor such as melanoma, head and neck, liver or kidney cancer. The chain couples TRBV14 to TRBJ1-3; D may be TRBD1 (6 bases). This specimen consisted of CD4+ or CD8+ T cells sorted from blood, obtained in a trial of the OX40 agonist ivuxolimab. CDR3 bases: TGTGCCAGCAGCCAATACAGGGCCTCTGGAAACACCATATATTTT. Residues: CASSQYRASGNTIYF.